These T cell receptor beta chains were read from a single sample in a study of cytomegalovirus exposure and HLA in healthy donors. Assay: immunoSEQ multiplex PCR; the TCRdb copy retains only in-frame clones and omits some. This repertoire shows about 270,000 clones, roughly 70% found once; its top ten account for 2% to 2.5%. Sequencing used PBMCs. The receptors here all came from a female donor in good health and CMV-seronegative. Both conserved end residues are part of each CDR3. Fields, in order: D gene, V gene, clone size, J gene, CDR3 protein, CDR3 DNA. The D gene is left open where the match is weak. Size is omitted from some rows. Given values are once, few, many or a class for expanded clones.

>TRBD1|TRBV11-2|-|TRBJ2-1
CASSRTGGGNEQFF
TGTGCCAGCAGTCGGACAGGGGGAGGAAATGAGCAGTTCTTC
>TRBD1|TRBV6-1|-|TRBJ2-7
CASRPGQGAYEQYF
TGTGCCAGCAGACCGGGACAGGGGGCCTACGAGCAGTACTTC
>-|TRBV27|once|TRBJ1-2
CASTPAGGLYGYTF
TGTGCCAGCACCCCTGCGGGAGGGCTCTATGGCTACACCTTC
>-|TRBV15|-|TRBJ1-2
CATSRDSQYGYTF
TGTGCCACCAGCAGAGATTCCCAATATGGCTACACCTTC
>-|TRBV4-2|few|TRBJ2-6
CASSPQGRLSGANVLTF
TGTGCCAGCAGCCCGCAGGGGCGCCTCTCTGGGGCCAACGTCCTGACTTTC
>TRBD2|TRBV6-4|-|TRBJ2-7
CASSEAAGVGYEQYF
TGTGCCAGCAGTGAGGCAGCGGGAGTGGGTTACGAGCAGTACTTC
>-|TRBV5-1|few|TRBJ2-1
CASSSGERPLGQFF
TGCGCCAGCAGCTCGGGAGAGCGCCCCCTGGGGCAGTTCTTC
>-|TRBV10-3|-|TRBJ1-2
CAISRGLDDYGYTF
TGTGCCATCAGTCGAGGACTTGACGACTATGGCTACACCTTC
>TRBD2|TRBV28|few|TRBJ2-3
CASSPPGWGGDTDTQYF
TGTGCCAGCAGCCCTCCAGGGTGGGGGGGGGATACAGATACGCAGTATTTT
>-|TRBV12-5|-|TRBJ1-2
CASGFPSGADYGYTF
TGTGCTAGTGGTTTTCCTTCAGGGGCGGACTATGGCTACACCTTC
>TRBD2|TRBV7-2|-|TRBJ2-7
CASSLIALAGNLVPYEQYF
TGTGCCAGCAGCTTAATCGCACTAGCGGGAAACCTCGTCCCCTACGAGCAGTACTTC
>TRBD1|TRBV9|-|TRBJ1-1
CASSVGQGVSNTEAFF
TGTGCCAGCAGCGTGGGTCAGGGGGTTTCGAACACTGAAGCTTTCTTT
>-|TRBV6-5|-|TRBJ1-2
CASSTGVGYTF
TGTGCCAGCAGTACGGGGGTTGGCTACACCTTC
>-|TRBV9|-|TRBJ1-5
CASSVAGVSEPQHF
TGTGCCAGCAGCGTAGCAGGGGTTAGCGAGCCCCAGCATTTT
>-|TRBV2|-|TRBJ1-5
CASRRAPNQPQHF
TGTGCCAGCCGCAGGGCCCCCAATCAGCCCCAGCATTTT
>TRBD1|TRBV2|few|TRBJ2-2
CASSNDRGVTGELFF
TGTGCCAGCAGTAATGACAGGGGAGTTACCGGGGAGCTGTTTTTT
>-|TRBV5-4|-|TRBJ2-5
CASSLGGAETQYF
TGTGCCAGCAGCTTGGGGGGAGCAGAGACCCAGTACTTC
>-|TRBV7-9|-|TRBJ2-1
CASSLVQGNPYNEQFF
TGTGCCAGCAGCCTGGTACAGGGAAACCCCTACAATGAGCAGTTCTTC
>-|TRBV7-7|-|TRBJ1-3
CASSEGPQNTIYF
TGTGCTAGCAGCGAGGGTCCTCAGAACACCATATATTTT
>TRBD1|TRBV28|-|TRBJ2-1
CASSPRGLGYNEQFF
TGTGCCAGCAGTCCTAGGGGGCTAGGCTACAATGAGCAGTTCTTC